The 8 T cell receptor beta chains in this list originate from one sample, sequenced in a study of blood T cell repertoires in COVID-19. TCRdb's copy holds only in-frame clones and misses some; the assay was immunoSEQ multiplex PCR. The repertoire consists of 100,000 or so clones, with 85% occurring once and the leading ten covering 10% to 15%. Material: peripheral blood. The receptors derive from a man between 50 and 59 years old with active or convalescent COVID-19.

This chain links TRBV5-8 with TRBJ1-1; 10 positions agree with TRBD1. V trimming: 4 bases; J trimming: 5 bases; junction bases outside the gene matches: 5. The length of the CDR3 is 14 residues. Looked up from germline, CDR1 is SGHTS and CDR2 is YDEGEE. CDR3 in DNA: TGTGCCAGCAGCAGCGACAGGGGGCGAACTGAAGCTTTCTTT. Translation gives CASSSDRGRTEAFF.

The chain recombines TRBV4-1 with TRBJ1-2; the match to TRBD1 covers 7 bases. Germline V CDR1 and CDR2: MGHRA, YSYEKL. V gave up 3 bases and J gave up 1 base; unmatched junction bases: 5. The CDR3 sequence is 15 residues long. CDR3 amino acids: CASSQADRDNYGYTF. CDR3 coding DNA: TGCGCCAGCAGCCAGGCCGACAGGGATAACTATGGCTACACCTTC.

The chain uses TRBV4-1 and TRBJ1-1; no clear D. This CDR3 comprises 14 residues. The germline V gene has CDR1 MGHRA and CDR2 YSYEKL. Trimming cost V 4 bases and J 1 base, with 10 bases left between them. The CDR3 coding sequence is TGCGCCAGCAGCCGTCCGCGGGCGAACACTGAAGCTTTCTTT. Its translation: CASSRPRANTEAFF.

The chain's CDR3 is CASIIGQTEYEQYF. The CDR3 bases are TGTGCCAGCATTATAGGACAGACCGAATACGAGCAGTACTTC. The chain couples TRBV27 to TRBJ2-7, with D possibly matching TRBD1 (6 bases). Deletions cut 7 bases from V and 4 bases from J, with 17 bases between. The germline gives CDR1 MNHEY, CDR2 SMNVEV (reference sequence). The CDR3 contains 14 residues.

As DNA, the CDR3 is TGTGCCAGCAGCGACCCGACAGGGAGCTATGGCTACACCTTC. It is translated as CASSDPTGSYGYTF. The V call is TRBV28, the J call TRBJ1-2; 7 positions agree with TRBD1. CDR1 is MDHEN, CDR2 SYDVKM, per germline. CDR3 length: 14 amino acids. V dropped 6 bases and J dropped 4; count of bases not matched to a gene: 8.

This sequence joins TRBV2 and TRBJ2-1; the D gene is possibly TRBD1 (6 bases). V was cut by 5 bases and J by 6 bases, with 14 bases left in between. This CDR3 is 14 amino acids long. Germline CDR1 reads SNHLY; CDR2 reads FYNNEI. The CDR3: CASSPTTGTNEQFF. As DNA, the CDR3 is TGTGCCAGCAGTCCTACAACAGGGACCAATGAGCAGTTCTTC.

This sequence joins TRBV6-6 and TRBJ2-7; 7 bases fit TRBD2. From germline, CDR1 is MNHNY and CDR2 SVGAGI (reference sequence). The CDR3 length is 15 residues. V shed 0 bases, J shed 2 bases, and the junction held 4 bases outside the gene matches. CDR3 nucleotide sequence: TGTGCCAGCAGTTACTCAGGCGGGAGAACCTACGAGCAGTACTTC. Translating it yields CASSYSGGRTYEQYF.

This chain links TRBV11-3 with TRBJ2-1; 9 bases agree with TRBD1. The CDR3 length is 15 residues. J gave up 7 bases and V 3 bases, and 7 bases lay outside the gene matches. The germline V gene has CDR1 SGHNT and CDR2 YENEEA. CDR3 residues: CASSFRDRARNEQFF. In DNA form, the CDR3 reads TGTGCCAGCAGCTTCCGGGACAGGGCCCGAAATGAGCAGTTCTTC.